Listed here are 25 T cell receptor beta chains from one sample, sequenced in a study of T cell repertoires in cytomegalovirus infection. The antigens for these receptors are not known. TCRdb re-derived calls from the reads in MiXCR, one entry per CDR3 protein. The profile covers roughly 860,000 distinct CDR3 sequences, with 32% appearing a single time and around an eighth taken by the ten largest. The sequencing here drew on cultured CD8+ T cells from PBMCs, taken from culture after CMV antigen stimulation. The origin of the receptors is a human donor in good health (CMV status not recorded). Some clones in this sample may be carry-over from other donors' samples.

The chain uses TRBV12-3 or TRBV12-4 and TRBJ1-2; D gene uncertain. The CDR3 contains 12 residues. V was cut by 7 bases and J by 0 bases, with 6 bases left in between. The CDR3 loop is CASTNSNYGYTF. The CDR3 DNA reads TGTGCCAGCACCAATTCTAACTATGGCTACACCTTC.

The rearrangement joins TRBV24-1 to TRBJ2-1, with D possibly matching TRBD2 (5 bases). From germline, CDR1 is KGHDR and CDR2 SFDVKD. The ends were cut back, 7 bases at V and 2 bases at J, with 14 bases in the middle. The length of the CDR3 is 15 residues. The CDR3 region is CATSRAEDPYNEQFF. CDR3 nucleotide sequence: TGTGCCACCAGCAGAGCGGAGGACCCCTACAATGAGCAGTTCTTC.

The J gene is TRBJ1-5, the V gene TRBV27; D gene unclear. The CDR3 is 13 residues long. The germline V gene encodes CDR1 MNHEY and CDR2 SMNVEV (reference sequence). V was cut by 5 bases and J by 5 bases, with 10 bases left in between. The CDR3 nucleotides are TGTGCCAGCAGTGATACTCTGTATCAGCCCCAGCATTTT. Protein sequence: CASSDTLYQPQHF.

This rearrangement joins TRBV24-1 to TRBJ1-2; TRBD1 aligns across 9 bases. CDR1 is KGHDR, CDR2 SFDVKD, per germline. J was trimmed by 7 bases and V by 8 bases; bases with no gene match: 10. The CDR3 totals 14 residues. This chain's CDR3 is CATTAGQGISGYTF. CDR3 sequence (DNA): TGTGCCACCACCGCGGGACAGGGAATCTCTGGCTACACCTTC.

This clonotype was seen more than once but under ten times. The chain has TRBV4-1 and TRBJ1-1; D call uncertain. This CDR3 is built from 14 residues. The germline V gene encodes CDR1 MGHRA and CDR2 YSYEKL. Trimming took 2 bases from V and 11 from J, leaving 18 bases between them. This CDR3 reads CASSQKKQDGWAFF. CDR3 in DNA: TGCGCCAGCAGCCAAAAAAAGCAGGACGGTTGGGCTTTCTTT.

This chain joins TRBV2 and TRBJ2-1; D gene uncertain. The CDR3 is 14 amino acids. CDR1 and CDR2 from the germline V gene are SNHLY and FYNNEI. Trimming removed 7 bases at V and 0 bases at J, with 10 bases between. The CDR3, as DNA: TGTGCCAGCATCCCAAGAGTCTCCTACAATGAGCAGTTCTTC. It encodes CASIPRVSYNEQFF.

V and J are TRBV6-1 and TRBJ2-3; the D is unclear. This CDR3 comprises 12 residues. Trimming took 8 bases from V and 0 from J, leaving 6 bases between them. From germline, CDR1 is MNHNS and CDR2 SASEGT. CDR3 loop: CASQFSTDTQYF. CDR3 in DNA: TGTGCCAGCCAATTTAGCACAGATACGCAGTATTTT.

This clonotype occurred a few times. The chain couples TRBV6-5 to TRBJ2-7; 7 bases map to TRBD1. CDR3 size: 13 residues. Germline trimming cut 2 bases from V and 3 bases from J; bases unmatched to any gene: 1. The germline CDR1 and CDR2 sequences are MNHEY and SVGAGI. Here the CDR3 reads CASSYNRGYEQYF. The CDR3 coding sequence is TGTGCCAGCAGTTACAACAGGGGCTACGAGCAGTACTTC.

The genes are TRBV2 and TRBJ1-1, with D uncertain. V lost 2 bases and J lost 0, with 10 bases in between. The CDR3 spans 15 residues. From germline, CDR1 is SNHLY and CDR2 FYNNEI. Here the CDR3 DNA reads TGTGCCAGCAGTGAATCACGGCCACTGAACACTGAAGCTTTCTTT. It yields the protein CASSESRPLNTEAFF.

The chain combines TRBV7-8 with TRBJ1-3; unclear D gene. The V end was cut by 3 bases, the J end by 0 bases, with 6 bases between. The CDR3 contains 14 residues. Per germline, CDR1 SGHVS and CDR2 FQNEAQ. Here the CDR3 DNA reads TGTGCCAGCAGCTTTGGTCTCTCTGGAAACACCATATATTTT. Translating gives CASSFGLSGNTIYF. Based on the CDR3 plus reference TRBV7-8 and TRBJ1-3, the full variable domain is GAGVSQSPRYKVAKRGQDVALRCDPISGHVSLFWYQQALGQGPEFLTYFQNEAQLDKSGLPSDRFFAERPEGSVSTLKIQRTQQEDSAVYLCASSFGLSGNTIYFGEGSWLTVV.

The rearrangement links TRBV7-9 to TRBJ2-1; D gene unclear. The CDR3 is made up of 14 amino acids. CDR1 is SEHNR, CDR2 FQNEAQ, per germline (reference sequence). Trimming stripped 7 bases from V and 0 bases from J, with 10 bases between. The DNA for the CDR3 is TGTGCCAGCACCCTCGCAGACTCCTACAATGAGCAGTTCTTC. Its protein is CASTLADSYNEQFF.

This clonotype has ten or more counts. The chain recombines TRBV27 with TRBJ2-1; 10 bases match TRBD2. Germline trimming cut 4 bases from V and 8 bases from J; bases unmatched to any gene: 14. CDR3 length: 17 amino acids. The V gene's germline CDR1 is MNHEY and CDR2 SMNVEV (reference sequence). CDR3 bases: TGTGCCAGCAGTTCACCCAAACTAGCGGGGACGTGGGATGAGCAGTTCTTC. It is translated as CASSSPKLAGTWDEQFF.

The chain has TRBV4-1 and TRBJ2-1; D remains ambiguous. The CDR3 totals 16 residues. V lost 1 base and J 0 bases, leaving 10 bases between the germline ends. The germline V gene has CDR1 MGHRA and CDR2 YSYEKL. The CDR3 loop reads CASSQAPRPSYNEQFF. Written as DNA, the CDR3 is TGCGCCAGCAGCCAAGCGCCGAGGCCCTCCTACAATGAGCAGTTCTTC.

This clonotype has just a few counts. The genes are TRBV20-1 and TRBJ2-7, with D maybe TRBD2 (6 bases). This CDR3 has 14 amino acids. Trimming stripped 3 bases from V and 2 bases from J, with 14 bases between. Germline V gives CDR1 DFQATT, CDR2 SNEGSKA (reference sequence). The CDR3 DNA sequence: TGCAGTGCTAGTCTTCGGGGGTCCACCTACGAGCAGTACTTC. This codes for CSASLRGSTYEQYF.

V gene TRBV5-3 combines with J gene TRBJ2-2; 9 bases line up with TRBD1. TRBV5-3 is an open reading frame whose function is uncertain. The CDR3 covers 14 residues. J was trimmed by 5 bases and V by 8 bases; bases with no gene match: 7. The CDR3 region is CASSNGQGTGELFF. As DNA, the CDR3 is TGTGCCAGCAGTAATGGACAGGGGACCGGGGAGCTGTTTTTT.

The CDR3 sequence is CASSYSTVGVTEAFF. The DNA for the CDR3 is TGTGCCAGCAGTTACTCGACTGTGGGGGTGACTGAAGCTTTCTTT. V is TRBV6-2 or TRBV6-3 and J is TRBJ1-1, with D possibly TRBD1 on 5 matching bases. The CDR3 covers 15 residues. CDR1 is MNHEY, CDR2 SVGEGT, per germline. V shed 0 bases and J shed 5 bases, with 13 bases lying between them.

The V call is TRBV20-1, the J call TRBJ1-6; no clear D. Looked up from germline, CDR1 is DFQATT and CDR2 is SNEGSKA (reference sequence). V was shortened by 3 bases and J by 7 bases, with 13 bases between the two germline ends. CDR3 length: 14 amino acids. CDR3: CSARETLGNSPLHF. In nucleotides, the CDR3 is TGCAGTGCTAGGGAGACATTGGGAAATTCACCCCTCCACTTT.

The chain links TRBV12-3 or TRBV12-4 to TRBJ1-1; 9 nucleotides match TRBD1. V was clipped by 5 bases and J by 4 bases; unmatched bases: 5. The CDR3 is 14 amino acids. Written as DNA, the CDR3 is TGTGCCAGCAGTCCTTGGGGACAGGGCACTGAAGCTTTCTTT. This sequence encodes CASSPWGQGTEAFF.

The chain recombines TRBV6-5 with TRBJ1-2; 9 bases are shared with TRBD1. The CDR3 length is 14 residues. CDR1 and CDR2 (germline): MNHEY, SVGAGI. V shed 4 bases, J shed 6 bases, and the junction held 6 bases outside the gene matches. The CDR3 nucleotides read TGTGCCAGCAGTTCACAGGGGGCGCAAAATGGCTACACCTTC. This gives the protein CASSSQGAQNGYTF.

V usage is TRBV28 and J usage is TRBJ2-7; D might be TRBD1 or TRBD2, each matching 5 bases. The CDR3 spans 14 residues. In germline, CDR1 is MDHEN, CDR2 SYDVKM. Trimming stripped 6 bases from V and 1 base from J, with 13 bases between. In nucleotides, the CDR3 is TGTGCCAGCAGACCCTGGGGGAATTCCTACGAGCAGTACGTC. Protein sequence: CASRPWGNSYEQYV.

This clonotype was seen a few times. This chain uses TRBV19 with TRBJ2-7, with D tentatively TRBD2 (7 bases). Germline CDR1 is LNHDA and CDR2 is SQIVND (reference sequence). The V gene lost 3 bases and the J gene lost 0 bases, with 9 bases spanning the gap. The CDR3 loop spans 14 amino acids. The CDR3 loop is CASSMAGASYEQYF. The CDR3 nucleotides are TGTGCCAGTAGTATGGCGGGGGCCTCCTACGAGCAGTACTTC.

This clonotype was observed at least ten times. V is TRBV7-8 and J is TRBJ1-1; D call uncertain. The germline gives CDR1 SGHVS, CDR2 FQNEAQ. The CDR3 consists of 14 residues. Trimming took 1 base from V and 2 from J, leaving 8 bases between them. Written as DNA, the CDR3 is TGTGCCAGCAGCTTAGATCCTCGCAACACTGAAGCTTTCTTT. This sequence encodes CASSLDPRNTEAFF.

CDR3 DNA sequence: TGCGCCAGCAGCTTGCGTGTTGCGGTGATGAACACTGAAGCTTTCTTT. It is translated as CASSLRVAVMNTEAFF. This chain links TRBV5-1 with TRBJ1-1; D remains ambiguous. Trimming removed 1 base at V and 0 bases at J, with 13 bases between. Germline-derived CDR1 and CDR2 are SGHRS and YFSETQ. The CDR3 is made up of 16 amino acids.

The gene calls are TRBV19 and TRBJ1-2; D gene ambiguous. The V and J ends lost 8 bases and 6 bases respectively, with 16 bases between them. This CDR3 spans 13 amino acids. Germline values: CDR1 LNHDA, CDR2 SQIVND (reference sequence). CDR3 in DNA: TGTGCCAGTTCCTACGTCCAGGTAGATGGCTACACCTTC. Protein product: CASSYVQVDGYTF.

Written as DNA, the CDR3 is TGTGCCAGCAGTTACCCCGACATAATGAATGGAAACACCATATATTTT. It codes for CASSYPDIMNGNTIYF. The chain recombines TRBV6-6 with TRBJ1-3; D remains ambiguous. This CDR3 is 16 amino acids long. V was trimmed by 2 bases and J by 3 bases, leaving 14 bases between them. Looked up from germline, CDR1 is MNHNY and CDR2 is SVGAGI (reference sequence).